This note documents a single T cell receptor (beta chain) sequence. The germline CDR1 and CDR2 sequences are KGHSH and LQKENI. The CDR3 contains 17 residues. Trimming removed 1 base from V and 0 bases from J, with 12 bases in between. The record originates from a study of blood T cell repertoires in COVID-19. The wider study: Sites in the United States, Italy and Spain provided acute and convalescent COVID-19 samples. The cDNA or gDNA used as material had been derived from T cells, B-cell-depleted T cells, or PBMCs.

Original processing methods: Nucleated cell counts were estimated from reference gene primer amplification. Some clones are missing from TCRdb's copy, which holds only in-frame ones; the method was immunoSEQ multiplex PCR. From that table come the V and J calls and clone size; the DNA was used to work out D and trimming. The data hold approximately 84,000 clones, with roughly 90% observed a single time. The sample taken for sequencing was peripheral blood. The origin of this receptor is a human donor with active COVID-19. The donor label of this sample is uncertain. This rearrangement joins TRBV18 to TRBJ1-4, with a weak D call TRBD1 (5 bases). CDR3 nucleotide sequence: TGTGCCAGCTCACCACGACAGATAATTGCAACTAATGAAAAACTGTTTTTT. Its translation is CASSPRQIIATNEKLFF.